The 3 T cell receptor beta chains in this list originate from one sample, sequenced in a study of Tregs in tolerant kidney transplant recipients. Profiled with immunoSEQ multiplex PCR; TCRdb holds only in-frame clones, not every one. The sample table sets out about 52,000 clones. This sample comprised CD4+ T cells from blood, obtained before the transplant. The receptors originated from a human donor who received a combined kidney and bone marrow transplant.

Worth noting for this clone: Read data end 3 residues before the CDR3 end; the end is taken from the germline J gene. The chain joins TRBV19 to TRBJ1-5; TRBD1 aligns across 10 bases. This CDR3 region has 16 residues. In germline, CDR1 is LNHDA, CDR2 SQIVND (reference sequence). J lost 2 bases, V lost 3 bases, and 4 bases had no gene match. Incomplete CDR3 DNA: TGTGCCAGTAGTATCACCGGGACAGGGGGCAATCAGCCC. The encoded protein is CASSITGTGGNQP. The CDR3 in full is CASSITGTGGNQPQHF.

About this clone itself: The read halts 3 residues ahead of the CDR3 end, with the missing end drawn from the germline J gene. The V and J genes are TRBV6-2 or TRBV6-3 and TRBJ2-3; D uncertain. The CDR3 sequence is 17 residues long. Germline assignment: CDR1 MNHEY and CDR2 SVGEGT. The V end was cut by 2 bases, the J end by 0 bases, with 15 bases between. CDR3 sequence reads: CASSYGSPVASTDTQYF. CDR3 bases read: TGTGCCAGCAGTTACGGCTCCCCTGTGGCTAGCACAGATACG.

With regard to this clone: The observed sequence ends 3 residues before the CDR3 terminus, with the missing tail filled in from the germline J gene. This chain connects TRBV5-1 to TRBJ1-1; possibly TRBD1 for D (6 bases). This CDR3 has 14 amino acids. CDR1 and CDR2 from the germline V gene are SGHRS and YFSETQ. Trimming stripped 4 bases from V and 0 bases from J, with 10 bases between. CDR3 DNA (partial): TGCGCCAGCAGCCCAAGGACAGTGAACACTGAA. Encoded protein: CASSPRTVNTE. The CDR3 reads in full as CASSPRTVNTEAFF.